The 2 T cell receptor beta chains reported below all come from one sample, sequenced in a study of T-cell memory formation after mild COVID-19. From the 5' RACE reads, TCRdb called clonotypes with MiXCR, one entry per CDR3 protein. This table holds about 320,000 distinct CDR3 sequences, more than 13% found once. The sequenced sample consisted of PBMCs or a T cell subset sorted from them (not recorded which). The receptors stem from a man aged 18-30 years who had mild COVID-19 (a few samples of this study predate the infection). Cell type and time point are not known.

The rearrangement links TRBV5-1 to TRBJ2-1, with TRBD1 as a possible D gene (5 bases). The CDR3 covers 12 residues. The germline V gene encodes CDR1 SGHRS and CDR2 YFSETQ. V was cut by 1 base and J by 12 bases, with 11 bases left in between. In nucleotides, the CDR3 is TGCGCCAGCAGCTTGACAGGCTGGGGGCAGTTCTTC. Protein: CASSLTGWGQFF. Together with reference TRBV5-1 and TRBJ2-1, the CDR3 gives the full variable domain: KAGVTQTPRYLIKTRGQQVTLSCSPISGHRSVSWYQQTPGQGLQFLFEYFSETQRNKGNFPGRFSGRQFSNSRSEMNVSTLELGDSALYLCASSLTGWGQFFGPGTRLTVL.

The table lists this clonotype with a few counts. The chain joins TRBV15 to TRBJ2-5; no clear D gene. From germline, CDR1 is LNHNV and CDR2 YYDKDF (reference sequence). V lost 4 bases, J lost 5 bases, and 5 bases lay in between. The CDR3 covers 11 residues. CDR3 DNA: TGTGCCACCAGCATGGGGGAGACCCAGTACTTC. It yields the protein CATSMGETQYF.